The next 10 T cell receptor beta chains were all read from a single sample in a study of T cell clonality in common variable immunodeficiency. Profiling relied on immunoSEQ multiplex PCR, and the TCRdb table lists in-frame clones only, not all of them. The sample presents approximately 50,000 clones, none singletons. The specimen was peripheral blood mononuclear cells. These receptors were collected from a person between 18 and 75 years old in good health.

In this sample, this clone turned up many times. The read ends 3 residues early relative to the CDR3; the germline J gene fills the gap. The gene calls are TRBV5-1 and TRBJ2-2; 12 bases line up with TRBD2. The CDR3 is made up of 16 amino acids. CDR1 and CDR2 (germline): SGHRS, YFSETQ. V lost 4 bases, J lost 9 bases, and 10 bases stayed unmatched. CDR3 amino acids: CASSMTSGRPHRELFF. Partial CDR3 DNA: TGCGCCAGCAGCATGACTAGCGGGAGACCGCACCGGGAG.

The sample holds many counts of this clone. Sequencing ends 3 residues short of the CDR3 end; the germline J gene provides the rest. J is TRBJ2-1 and V is TRBV5-8, with 7 bases lining up with TRBD1. The V segment lost 2 bases and the J segment 7 bases; nucleotides outside the gene matches: 0. CDR3 size: 12 residues. Germline V gives CDR1 SGHTS, CDR2 YDEGEE. CDR3 region: CASSFRGNEQFF. The DNA read from the CDR3 is TGTGCCAGCAGCTTCAGGGGGAATGAG.

This clone was picked up many times. CDR3 in amino acids: CSAYRGSIPGELFF. The CDR3 DNA, read in part, is TGCAGTGCTTACAGGGGAAGTATTCCCGGGGAG. This chain links TRBV20-1 with TRBJ2-2; 7 nucleotides match TRBD1. Read coverage stops 3 residues before the CDR3 terminus; the germline J gene supplies the remainder. With 5 bases clipped from V and 6 bases from J, the junction kept 9 bases outside the gene matches. Germline CDR1 reads DFQATT; CDR2 reads SNEGSKA (reference sequence). The CDR3 has 14 amino acids.

This clone came up many times. The read ends 3 residues early relative to the CDR3; the germline J gene fills the gap. The chain is built from TRBV5-1 and TRBJ1-6, with D unresolved. Germline CDR1 and CDR2: SGHRS and YFSETQ. CDR3 size: 13 residues. The V and J ends lost 0 bases and 10 bases respectively, with 8 bases between them. CDR3 DNA (partial): TGCGCCAGCAGCTTGGATTTTCCGTCACCC. Translation: CASSLDFPSP. In full, the CDR3 reads CASSLDFPSPLHF.

This clone was counted ten times or more. The CDR3 end falls 3 residues outside the read, so it is completed with the germline J gene. The V call is TRBV9, the J call TRBJ2-6; a possible D gene is TRBD1 (5 bases). The CDR3 is 15 residues long. V lost 3 bases and J lost 1, with 8 bases in between. Germline V gene sequence: CDR1 SGDLS, CDR2 YYNGEE. Incomplete CDR3 DNA: TGTGCCAGCAGCGCCACAGGTTCTGGGGCCAACGTC. Translation gives CASSATGSGANV. The full-length CDR3 reads as CASSATGSGANVLTF.

This clone was detected many times. The observed sequence ends 3 residues before the CDR3 terminus, with the missing tail filled in from the germline J gene. This chain connects TRBV5-4 to TRBJ2-3; a possible D gene is TRBD1 (6 bases). Germline loops: CDR1 SGHNT, CDR2 YYREEE (reference sequence). V lost 3 bases to trimming and J lost 0 bases, with 11 bases between them. There are 15 residues in the CDR3. The CDR3 DNA, read in part, is TGTGCCAGCAGCTCCGGACAGCATAGCACAGATACG. This gives the protein CASSSGQHSTDT. The complete CDR3 reads CASSSGQHSTDTQYF.

About this clone: The read comes to an end 3 residues before the CDR3 does, leaving the germline J gene to fill in the end. This sequence joins TRBV7-2 and TRBJ2-4, with TRBD1 as a possible D gene (6 bases). The CDR3 totals 14 residues. From germline, CDR1 is SGHTA and CDR2 FQGNSA. The CDR3 DNA, read in part, is TGTGCCAGCAGCTCCGGGTTCAGGGGTTTTGGT. This codes for CASSSGFRGFG. The entire CDR3 reads CASSSGFRGFGQYF.

In this sample, this clone turned up many times. The read terminates 3 residues ahead of where the CDR3 ends, so the germline J gene completes it. This rearrangement joins TRBV5-4 to TRBJ2-5; 10 nucleotides match TRBD1. CDR3 length: 15 amino acids. V shed 1 base and J 5 bases; nucleotides not matched to a gene: 5. From germline, CDR1 is SGHNT and CDR2 YYREEE (reference sequence). The CDR3 loop reads CASSLYRDRGETQYF. The part of the CDR3 DNA that was read is TGTGCCAGCAGCTTGTACCGGGACAGGGGTGAGACC. The full variable domain, in which reference TRBV5-4 and TRBJ2-5 provide the parts outside the CDR3, is ETGVTQSPTHLIKTRGQQVTLRCSSQSGHNTVSWYQQALGQGPQFIFQYYREEENGRGNFPPRFSGLQFPNYSSELNVNALELDDSALYLCASSLYRDRGETQYFGPGTRLLVL.

This clone was recorded many times. The read terminates 3 residues before the CDR3 end, so the remaining end is supplied by the germline J gene. The V and J genes are TRBV20-1 and TRBJ2-4; D unresolved. V lost 1 base and J lost 8, with 3 bases in between. This CDR3 region has 10 residues. Germline CDR1 DFQATT, CDR2 SNEGSKA (reference sequence). The CDR3 is CSARADIQYF. CDR3 DNA, as far as it was read: TGCAGTGCTAGAGCCGACATT.

Ten or more counts support this clone. Read coverage stops 3 residues before the CDR3 terminus; the germline J gene supplies the remainder. The chain has TRBV5-6 and TRBJ2-1; D unclear. Germline loops: CDR1 SGHDT, CDR2 YYEEEE. Trimming removed 3 bases from V and 3 bases from J, with 7 bases in between. This CDR3 region has 13 residues. Incomplete CDR3 DNA: TGTGCCAGCAGCTCCTTAAACTACAATGAG. Translation gives CASSSLNYNE. The CDR3, in full, reads CASSSLNYNEQFF.